This T cell receptor beta chain was recovered during a study of blood T cells in healthy people across ages. Turning to the study itself: Per every two T cells, about one barcoded beta molecule was captured by template switching.

The CDR3 contains 14 residues. V was trimmed by 7 bases and J by 1 base, leaving 13 bases between them. Isolating PBMCs gave at least 6 million of these cells per sample. Through a sample-barcoded 5' primer and a J-beta primer mix, a second PCR was run for about 6 to 11 cycles. From the 5' RACE reads, TCRdb called clonotypes with MiXCR, one entry per CDR3 protein. In the table there are about 280,000 distinct CDR3 sequences, 27% of which are singletons. This sequence was found in a woman aged 70-85 years in good health. Sequencing was performed on blood. V usage is TRBV12-3 or TRBV12-4 and J usage is TRBJ1-1; no clear D. Here the CDR3 DNA reads TGTGCCAGCACTCCGGACTGGAGGAACACTGAAGCTTTCTTT. Amino acids: CASTPDWRNTEAFF.